This note documents a single TCR beta chain sequence. These data are taken from a study of blood T cell repertoires in COVID-19. As processed by the authors: How many nucleated cells were present was estimated from reference gene primer amplification. Clones were read by immunoSEQ multiplex PCR, and TCRdb kept only the in-frame ones, dropping some. Clonal size and the V and J genes are those of that table, whereas D and trimming came from the DNA. The repertoire includes about 140,000 clones, around four fifths of them detected once, and approximately 3.6% sits in the top ten. The V end lost 5 bases, the J end lost 2 bases, and 16 bases lay between the germline ends. The length of the CDR3 is 15 residues. Germline V CDR1 and CDR2: MNHEY, SVGEGT. Ages ranged from roughly 18 to 100 years, with residence in about 24 US areas.

The source of this sequence is a woman aged 45-60 years with acute COVID-19. The chain uses TRBV6-2 or TRBV6-3 and TRBJ2-7, with D hard to call. What was sequenced was PBMCs or T cells enriched from blood (not recorded which). CDR3 bases: TGTGCCAGCAGTACCGACACGGCCAACCCCTACGAGCAGTACTTC. Its translation is CASSTDTANPYEQYF.